The 25 T cell receptor beta chains below come from one sample, sequenced in a study of blood T cell repertoires in COVID-19. Clones were sequenced by immunoSEQ multiplex PCR, and TCRdb holds only the in-frame ones, with some missing. The repertoire holds 350,000 to 450,000 clones, around 87% seen once, with around 1.9% in the top ten. Material for sequencing was PBMCs or T cells enriched from blood (not recorded which). These TCRs come from a man in his forties in a cohort exposed to, infected with or recovered from COVID-19 (not recorded which).

The chain has TRBV19 and TRBJ2-6; D remains ambiguous. This CDR3 has 15 residues. Looked up from germline, CDR1 is LNHDA and CDR2 is SQIVND (reference sequence). V was pared by 9 bases and J by 0 bases, with 12 bases between. The CDR3, as DNA: TGTGCCAGCGAAGACGGAGCCTCTGGGGCCAACGTCCTGACTTTC. Amino acids: CASEDGASGANVLTF.

This clone occurred a few times. The chain links TRBV10-2 to TRBJ2-5; 8 nucleotides agree with TRBD2. Germline V CDR1 and CDR2: WSHSY, SAAADI. The CDR3 runs 14 residues. The ends lost 6 bases at V and 5 bases at J; junction bases unmatched: 8. The CDR3 sequence is CASSQAGVVETQYF. DNA of the CDR3: TGCGCCAGCAGCCAAGCGGGAGTTGTGGAGACCCAGTACTTC.

This chain uses TRBV11-3 with TRBJ1-2; D may be TRBD1 (6 bases). Trimming cost V 5 bases and J 7 bases, with 14 bases left between them. The CDR3 extends over 13 amino acids. The V gene's germline CDR1 is SGHNT and CDR2 YENEEA. DNA for the CDR3: TGTGCCAGCAGCGCTAGCGGGGGCTTTGGCTACACCTTC. Residues: CASSASGGFGYTF.

J is TRBJ1-3 and V is TRBV5-6; no definite D call. This CDR3 is 15 amino acids long. Germline V lookup: CDR1 SGHDT, CDR2 YYEEEE. Trimming shortened V by 4 bases and J by 0 bases, and 11 bases separated the two germline ends. The DNA of the CDR3 is TGTGCCAGCAGCCGGCGGCAGAGCTCTGGAAACACCATATATTTT. Protein sequence: CASSRRQSSGNTIYF.

The genes are TRBV21-1 and TRBJ2-1; the listed D gene, TRBD2, was not tested against the DNA. TRBV21-1 is classified as a pseudogene. The CDR3 runs to 23 residues. Written as DNA, the CDR3 is TGTGCCAGCAGCAAAGTGGCCCTGAACGGGAGGGCCAACACACACACACACCGGCATGAGCAGTTCTTC. Its protein is CASSKVALNGRANTHTHRHEQFF.

This clone was counted a few times. V usage is TRBV7-8 and J usage is TRBJ1-2, with 9 bases aligning to TRBD1. The CDR3 loop spans 16 amino acids. Germline V gives CDR1 SGHVS, CDR2 FQNEAQ. V lost 1 base, J lost 0 bases, and 3 bases stayed unmatched. The CDR3 DNA reads TGTGCCAGCAGCTTAGACCGGGACAGGGCTAACTATGGCTACACCTTC. It yields the protein CASSLDRDRANYGYTF. Using reference TRBV7-8 and TRBJ1-2 for the parts outside the CDR3, the full variable domain is GAGVSQSPRYKVAKRGQDVALRCDPISGHVSLFWYQQALGQGPEFLTYFQNEAQLDKSGLPSDRFFAERPEGSVSTLKIQRTQQEDSAVYLCASSLDRDRANYGYTFGSGTRLTVV.

A single count supports this clone. The rearrangement links TRBV5-3 to TRBJ2-2, with 9 positions matching TRBD1. TRBV5-3 is noted as an ORF with a role that remains uncertain. CDR3 size: 16 residues. The V segment lost 2 bases and the J segment 5 bases; nucleotides outside the gene matches: 7. CDR3 DNA sequence: TGTGCCAGAAGCTTCGGACAGGGGTGGGTGACCGGGGAGCTGTTTTTT. Amino acids: CARSFGQGWVTGELFF.

The rearrangement links TRBV10-1 to TRBJ2-7, with 11 nucleotides matching TRBD2. Germline values: CDR1 WNHNN, CDR2 SYGVQD (reference sequence). The CDR3 sequence is 15 residues long. Losses at the gene ends were 3 bases for V and 6 bases for J; bases not matched to a gene: 7. The CDR3 DNA follows: TGCGCCAGCAGTGAAAATTTTGGGACTAGCGGCGAGCAGTACTTC. The encoded protein is CASSENFGTSGEQYF.

J is TRBJ2-5 and V is TRBV28, with 7 nucleotides matching TRBD2. The junction had 10 bases not matched to a gene; V was cut back by 7 bases and J by 5 bases. The CDR3 extends over 14 amino acids. Per the germline V gene, CDR1 is MDHEN and CDR2 is SYDVKM. In nucleotides, the CDR3 is TGTGCCAGCATAAGAGGGAGGGCCTGGGAGACCCAGTACTTC. Its translation is CASIRGRAWETQYF.

The chain links TRBV19 to TRBJ2-6, with 12 bases matching TRBD1. The trim removed 6 bases at V and 3 bases at J, leaving 9 bases unmatched. The CDR3 contains 18 residues. Germline CDR1 LNHDA, CDR2 SQIVND (reference sequence). CDR3 nucleotides: TGTGCCAGTAGCACAACCGGGACAGGGGGCCTTGGGGCCAACGTCCTGACTTTC. Protein sequence: CASSTTGTGGLGANVLTF.

This clone was recorded only once. The sample contains more than one DNA sequence encoding this CDR3. V gene TRBV28 combines with J gene TRBJ2-1, with no clear D. Germline CDR1 MDHEN, CDR2 SYDVKM. V lost 2 bases and J lost 1, with 6 bases in between. The CDR3 spans 14 residues. This CDR3 reads CASSLPSSYNEQFF. The DNA of the CDR3 is TGTGCCAGCAGTTTACCTAGTTCCTACAATGAGCAGTTCTTC.

This clone occurred once. The rearrangement links TRBV3-1 (or the pseudogene TRBV3-2) to TRBJ2-1; D is unclear. Germline V gene lookup returns CDR1 LGHDT and CDR2 YNNKEL (reference sequence). The CDR3 covers 15 residues. The V and J ends lost 2 bases and 0 bases respectively, with 8 bases between them. CDR3 coding DNA: TGTGCCAGCAGCCAATACCCGAGCTCCTACAATGAGCAGTTCTTC. Encoded protein: CASSQYPSSYNEQFF.

The chain recombines TRBV12-5 with TRBJ2-1, with TRBD2 matching 7 bases. The germline V gene has CDR1 LGHNT and CDR2 FRNRAP. The V gene end was trimmed by 5 bases and the J gene end by 9 bases; junction bases not matched to a gene: 7. This CDR3 spans 13 amino acids. The CDR3 is CASGKGGPVEQFF. For the CDR3, the DNA is TGTGCTAGTGGTAAGGGAGGGCCGGTTGAGCAGTTCTTC.

V gene TRBV7-6 combines with J gene TRBJ2-1, with TRBD2 as a possible D gene (5 bases). Between the trimmed V and J ends, which lost 3 bases and 10 bases, there was a span of 19 bases. Germline V gene lookup returns CDR1 SGHVS and CDR2 FNYEAQ. This CDR3 is built from 15 residues. CDR3 loop: CASSLEGRLSTEQFF. DNA of the CDR3: TGTGCCAGCAGCTTGGAAGGGAGACTATCTACGGAGCAGTTCTTC.

This clone came up once. The chain recombines TRBV6-4 with TRBJ2-3; 9 bases match TRBD1. J gave up 3 bases and V 10 bases, and 11 bases lay outside the gene matches. Germline V gene data show CDR1 as MRHNA and CDR2 as SNTAGT. This CDR3 has 15 residues. CDR3 amino acids: CATSRRQGVTDTQYF. The CDR3, as DNA: TGTGCCACCTCCAGGAGACAGGGGGTAACAGATACGCAGTATTTT.

The chain employs TRBV5-4 and TRBJ1-6; 7 bases fit TRBD1. The V segment lost 2 bases and the J segment 6 bases; nucleotides outside the gene matches: 2. Germline V gene sequence: CDR1 SGHNT, CDR2 YYREEE (reference sequence). The CDR3 length is 14 residues. For the CDR3, the DNA is TGTGCCAGCAGCTTTACAGGGGCTAATTCACCCCTCCACTTT. Protein: CASSFTGANSPLHF.

Note on this clone: Distinct nucleotide sequences in the sample also encode this CDR3. CDR3 amino acids: CAWSVLSSYEQYF. For the CDR3, the DNA is TGTGCCTGGAGTGTACTAAGCTCCTACGAGCAGTACTTC. This chain connects TRBV30 to TRBJ2-7, with D unclear. Germline CDR1 is GTSNPN and CDR2 is SVGIG (reference sequence). With 0 bases removed from V and 0 bases from J, the gap between germline ends came to 6 bases. CDR3 length: 13 amino acids.

The chain uses TRBV14 and TRBJ2-7; 13 bases are a match to TRBD2. Unmatched junction bases numbered 15, after V lost 0 bases and J lost 4 bases. The CDR3 consists of 20 residues. The germline CDR1 and CDR2 sequences are SGHDN and FVKESK. The CDR3 bases are TGTGCCAGCAGCCAAGATCGTGGACTAGCGGGAGAAGGCGCGAGGTACGAGCAGTACTTC. It yields the protein CASSQDRGLAGEGARYEQYF.

The chain has TRBV7-9 and TRBJ2-5, with 15 positions matching TRBD2. The V gene's germline CDR1 is SEHNR and CDR2 FQNEAQ (reference sequence). CDR3 size: 16 residues. J was trimmed by 3 bases and V by 5 bases; bases with no gene match: 4. The CDR3 region has the DNA TGTGCCAGCAGCACACGGACTAGCGGGAGGGAAGAGACCCAGTACTTC. Its translation: CASSTRTSGREETQYF.

V and J are TRBV7-3 and TRBJ2-1; 7 positions match TRBD2. The J segment lost 2 bases and the V segment lost 5 bases, leaving 9 bases of the junction unmatched. The germline gives CDR1 SGHTA, CDR2 FQGTGA. The CDR3 loop spans 16 amino acids. The CDR3 DNA sequence: TGTGCCAGCAGCCCAGTCCTAGCGGAAACCTACAATGAGCAGTTCTTC. It yields the protein CASSPVLAETYNEQFF.

The chain has TRBV5-1 and TRBJ1-1, with a weak D call TRBD1 (5 bases). V lost 6 bases and J lost 0, with 15 bases in between. The CDR3 sequence is 15 residues long. The germline V gene has CDR1 SGHRS and CDR2 YFSETQ. The DNA of the CDR3 is TGCGCCAGCAACCCCTTGGGGGGGGTGAACACTGAAGCTTTCTTT. Protein sequence: CASNPLGGVNTEAFF.

The gene calls are TRBV30 and TRBJ2-7; 8 positions agree with TRBD1. Germline-derived CDR1 and CDR2 are GTSNPN and SVGIG (reference sequence). The J segment lost 7 bases and the V segment lost 0 bases, leaving 5 bases of the junction unmatched. The CDR3 runs 13 residues. The CDR3 nucleotides are TGTGCCTGGAGTGTACAGGGGGGACAAGAGCAGTACTTC. Amino acid sequence: CAWSVQGGQEQYF.

The V call is TRBV30, the J call TRBJ1-4; 9 bases are a match to TRBD1. Germline CDR1 reads GTSNPN; CDR2 reads SVGIG (reference sequence). V lost 5 bases to trimming and J lost 8 bases; unmatched junction nucleotides: 6. This CDR3 region has 13 residues. DNA of the CDR3: TGTGCCTGGGGCGGACAGGGGCAGGAAAAACTGTTTTTT. Translated, it gives CAWGGQGQEKLFF.

The rearrangement joins TRBV28 to TRBJ1-1, with TRBD1 as a possible D gene (5 bases). V was cut by 1 base and J by 3 bases, with 12 bases left in between. The CDR3 runs 15 residues. CDR1 and CDR2 from the germline V gene are MDHEN and SYDVKM. CDR3 DNA: TGTGCCAGCAGTTTATCGGGGGGGGGATACACTGAAGCTTTCTTT. Amino acids: CASSLSGGGYTEAFF. The full variable domain, in which reference TRBV28 and TRBJ1-1 provide the parts outside the CDR3, is DVKVTQSSRYLVKRTGEKVFLECVQDMDHENMFWYRQDPGLGLRLIYFSYDVKMKEKGDIPEGYSVSREKKERFSLILESASTNQTSMYLCASSLSGGGYTEAFFGQGTRLTVV.

To note about this clone: An end of the junction does not agree with germline; a read error may underlie this. V gene TRBV6-5 combines with J gene TRBJ2-1, with 11 bases that match TRBD2. CDR3 size: 11 residues. Germline CDR1 reads MNHEY; CDR2 reads SVGAGI. The CDR3 protein is CASSLAGGPIF. CDR3 bases: TGTGCCAGCAGTTTAGCGGGAGGGCCCATCTTC.